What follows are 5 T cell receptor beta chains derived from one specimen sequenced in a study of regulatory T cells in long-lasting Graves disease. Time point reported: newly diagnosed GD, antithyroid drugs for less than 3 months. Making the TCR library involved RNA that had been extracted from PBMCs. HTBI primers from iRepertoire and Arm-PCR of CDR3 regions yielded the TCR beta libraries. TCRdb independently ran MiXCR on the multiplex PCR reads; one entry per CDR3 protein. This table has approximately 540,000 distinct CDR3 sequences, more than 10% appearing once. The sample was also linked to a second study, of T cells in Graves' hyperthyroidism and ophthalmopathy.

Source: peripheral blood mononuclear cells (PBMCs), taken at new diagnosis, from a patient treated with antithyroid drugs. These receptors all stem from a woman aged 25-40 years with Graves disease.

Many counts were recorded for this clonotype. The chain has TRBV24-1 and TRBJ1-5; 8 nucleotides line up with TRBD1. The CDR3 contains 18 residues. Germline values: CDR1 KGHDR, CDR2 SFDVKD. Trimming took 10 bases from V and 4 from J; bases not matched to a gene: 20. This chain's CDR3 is CATELGQGLKLHNQPQHF. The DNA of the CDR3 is TGTGCCACAGAACTCGGACAGGGCCTTAAGCTCCATAATCAGCCCCAGCATTTT.

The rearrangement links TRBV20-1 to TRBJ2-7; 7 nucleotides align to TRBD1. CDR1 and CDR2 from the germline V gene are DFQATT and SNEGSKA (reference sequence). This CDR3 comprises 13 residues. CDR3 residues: CSVTRTGRHEQYF. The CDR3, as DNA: TGCAGCGTCACCAGGACAGGTCGTCACGAGCAGTACTTC.

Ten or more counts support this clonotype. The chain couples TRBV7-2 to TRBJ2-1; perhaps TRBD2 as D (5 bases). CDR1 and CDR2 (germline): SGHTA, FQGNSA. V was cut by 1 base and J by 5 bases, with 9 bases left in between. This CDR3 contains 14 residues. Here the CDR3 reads CASSLVSGDNEQFF. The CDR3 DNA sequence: TGTGCCAGCAGCTTAGTGTCCGGGGACAATGAGCAGTTCTTC.

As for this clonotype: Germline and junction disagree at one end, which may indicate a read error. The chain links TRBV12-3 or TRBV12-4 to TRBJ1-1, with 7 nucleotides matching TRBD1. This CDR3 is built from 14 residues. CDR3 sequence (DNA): TGTGCCAGCAGTTTAACAGGGGCGAACTCTGAAGCTTTCTTT. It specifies CASSLTGANSEAFF.

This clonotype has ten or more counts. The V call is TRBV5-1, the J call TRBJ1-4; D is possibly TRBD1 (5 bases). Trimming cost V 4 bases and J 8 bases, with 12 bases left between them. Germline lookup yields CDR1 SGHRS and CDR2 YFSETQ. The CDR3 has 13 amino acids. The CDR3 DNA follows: TGCGCCAGCAGCGGAGGGACCGTCGAAAAACTGTTTTTT. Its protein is CASSGGTVEKLFF.